This T cell receptor beta chain is drawn from a study of glioma-infiltrating T cells after dendritic cell vaccination. As for the study in general: Samples are from glioblastoma patients in Phase I and II dendritic cell vaccine trials.

Whole-study findings and limits: Higher pretreatment TIL content predicted longer progression-free time and survival.

Notes on this clone: Its target is unknown.

Time point meaning: after dendritic cell vaccination, including at tumor progression/relapse. Some clones are missing from TCRdb's copy, which holds only in-frame ones; the method was immunoSEQ multiplex PCR. The data show around 78,000 clones, with roughly 84% seen just once and approximately 2% held by the top ten. This sequence originates from a human donor with glioblastoma. The material was blood, obtained after dendritic cell vaccination.

The CDR3 DNA follows: TGTGCCAGCAGCCGACGGAGGGATTCCTACGAGCAGTACTTC. The encoded protein is CASSRRRDSYEQYF. The V call is TRBV7-2, the J call TRBJ2-7; possible D gene TRBD2, 6 bases. V lost 5 bases and J lost 1, with 12 bases in between. CDR1 SGHTA and CDR2 FQGNSA come from the germline V gene. The CDR3 has 14 amino acids.